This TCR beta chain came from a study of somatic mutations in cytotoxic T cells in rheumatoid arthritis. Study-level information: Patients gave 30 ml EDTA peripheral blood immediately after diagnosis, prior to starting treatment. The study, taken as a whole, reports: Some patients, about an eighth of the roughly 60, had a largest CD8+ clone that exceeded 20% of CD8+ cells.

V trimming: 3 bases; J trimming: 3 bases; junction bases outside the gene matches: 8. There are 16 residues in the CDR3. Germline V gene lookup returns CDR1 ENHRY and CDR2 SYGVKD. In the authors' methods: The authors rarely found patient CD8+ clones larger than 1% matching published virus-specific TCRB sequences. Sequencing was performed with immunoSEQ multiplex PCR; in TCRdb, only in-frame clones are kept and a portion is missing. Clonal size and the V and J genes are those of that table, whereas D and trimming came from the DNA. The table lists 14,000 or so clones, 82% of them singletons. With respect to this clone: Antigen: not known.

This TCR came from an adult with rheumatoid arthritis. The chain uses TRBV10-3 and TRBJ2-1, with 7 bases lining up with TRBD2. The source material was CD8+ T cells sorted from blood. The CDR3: CAISEGPSGNYNEQFF. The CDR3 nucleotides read TGTGCCATCAGTGAAGGCCCTAGCGGCAACTACAATGAGCAGTTCTTC.